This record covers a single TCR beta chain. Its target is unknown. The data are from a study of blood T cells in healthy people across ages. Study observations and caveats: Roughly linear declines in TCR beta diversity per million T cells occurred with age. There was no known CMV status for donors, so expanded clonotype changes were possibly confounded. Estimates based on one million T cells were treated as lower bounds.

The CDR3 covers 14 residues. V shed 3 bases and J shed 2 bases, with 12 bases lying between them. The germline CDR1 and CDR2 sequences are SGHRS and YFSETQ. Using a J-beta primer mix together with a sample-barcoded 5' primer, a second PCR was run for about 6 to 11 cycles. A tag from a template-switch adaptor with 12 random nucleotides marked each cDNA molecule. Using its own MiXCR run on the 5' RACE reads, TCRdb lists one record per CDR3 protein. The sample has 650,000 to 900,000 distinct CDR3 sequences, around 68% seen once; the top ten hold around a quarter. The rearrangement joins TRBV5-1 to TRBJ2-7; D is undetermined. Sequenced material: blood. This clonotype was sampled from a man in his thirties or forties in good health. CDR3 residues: CASSSTSTTYEQYF. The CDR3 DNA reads TGCGCCAGCAGCTCTACAAGTACCACCTACGAGCAGTACTTC.